This T cell receptor beta chain was sequenced during a study of blood T cell repertoires in COVID-19. Unmatched junction bases numbered 11, after V lost 4 bases and J lost 2 bases. This CDR3 region has 17 residues. Germline V CDR1 and CDR2: MNHNS, SASEGT. Sequencing was performed with immunoSEQ multiplex PCR; in TCRdb, only in-frame clones are kept and a portion is missing. The sample lists roughly 340,000 clones; around 90% were seen once. The chain uses TRBV6-1 and TRBJ1-5, with 7 bases lining up with TRBD1. The sequenced sample consisted of peripheral blood. The TCR was taken from a woman under 40 with COVID-19, enrolled during active disease. CDR3 amino acids: CASSASNRGRGNQPQHF. The CDR3 DNA follows: TGTGCCAGCAGTGCCTCAAACAGGGGCCGAGGCAATCAGCCCCAGCATTTT.